This T cell receptor beta chain comes out of a study of CD8 T cells in ankylosing spondylitis. TCRdb fed the 5' RACE reads into MiXCR, producing one record per CDR3 protein. Among 250,000 to 350,000 distinct CDR3 sequences listed, about a fifth were seen once. What was sequenced was blood, either unsorted or a sorted T cell fraction (not recorded which). This TCR was sampled from a female donor with ankylosing spondylitis or in good health (not recorded which).

CDR3 region: CASSWRTGETQYF. The CDR3 DNA sequence: TGTGCCAGCAGCTGGAGGACAGGAGAGACCCAGTACTTC. The rearrangement uses TRBV7-2 and TRBJ2-5; 7 bases align to TRBD1. V dropped 4 bases and J dropped 4; count of bases not matched to a gene: 3. In germline, CDR1 is SGHTA, CDR2 FQGNSA. This CDR3 has 13 residues.